These 14 T cell receptor beta chains originate from one sample sequenced in a study of cytomegalovirus exposure and HLA in healthy donors. The table came from immunoSEQ multiplex PCR; TCRdb's copy has only in-frame clones and leaves some out. The sample holds roughly 86,000 clones; around 96% are singletons and the top ten take less than 2%. The sequenced material came from PBMCs. The receptor set was obtained from a man aged 18 to 35 in good health and CMV-seropositive.

The V and J genes are TRBV4-1 and TRBJ2-5, with 8 nucleotides matching TRBD1. The V gene end was trimmed by 0 bases and the J gene end by 4 bases; junction bases not matched to a gene: 10. The CDR3 has 17 residues. Per germline, CDR1 MGHRA and CDR2 YSYEKL. The CDR3 spells CASSQDMGQGASETQYF. CDR3 DNA: TGCGCCAGCAGCCAAGATATGGGGCAGGGGGCTTCAGAGACCCAGTACTTC.

This sequence joins TRBV27 and TRBJ2-7; possible D gene TRBD2, 6 bases. Germline CDR1 reads MNHEY; CDR2 reads SMNVEV (reference sequence). CDR3 length: 14 amino acids. The germline V and J ends were trimmed by 6 bases and 7 bases, with 19 bases remaining between them. CDR3 in amino acids: CASRERGGPWEQYF. As DNA, the CDR3 is TGTGCCAGCAGGGAACGGGGAGGTCCGTGGGAGCAGTACTTC.

This chain links TRBV15 with TRBJ2-7; D is possibly TRBD1 (5 bases). The CDR3 covers 12 residues. The germline V gene encodes CDR1 LNHNV and CDR2 YYDKDF (reference sequence). V shed 4 bases and J shed 4 bases, with 8 bases lying between them. CDR3 sequence reads: CATSIGDYEQYF. The CDR3 coding sequence is TGTGCCACCAGCATAGGGGATTACGAGCAGTACTTC.

The J gene is TRBJ1-2, the V gene TRBV5-4, with D possibly matching TRBD1 (5 bases). This CDR3 comprises 13 residues. V lost 0 bases and J 4 bases, leaving 7 bases between the germline ends. The germline gives CDR1 SGHNT, CDR2 YYREEE (reference sequence). The CDR3 coding sequence is TGTGCCAGCAGCTTGGGACAGACCTATGGCTACACCTTC. Protein: CASSLGQTYGYTF.

The rearrangement joins TRBV28 to TRBJ2-2; a possible D gene is TRBD2 (6 bases). This CDR3 has 15 residues. Trimming shortened V by 3 bases and J by 6 bases, and 14 bases separated the two germline ends. CDR1 is MDHEN and CDR2 is SYDVKM in the germline V gene. In DNA, the CDR3 is TGTGCCAGCAGTTTGGTCCTAGCGAGGTCCGGGGAGCTGTTTTTT. It codes for CASSLVLARSGELFF.

The V gene is TRBV6-6, the J gene TRBJ1-1; D unresolved. Trimming pared 5 bases from V and 1 base from J, leaving 17 bases between. Germline CDR1 is MNHNY and CDR2 is SVGAGI (reference sequence). This CDR3 is 16 amino acids long. CDR3 residues: CASSPSLRGTNTEAFF. The CDR3 DNA reads as TGTGCCAGCAGTCCAAGTCTTCGCGGTACGAACACTGAAGCTTTCTTT.

V is TRBV6-5 and J is TRBJ2-3; 7 nucleotides match TRBD1. The germline CDR1 and CDR2 sequences are MNHEY and SVGAGI. V shed 5 bases, J shed 2 bases, and the junction held 4 bases outside the gene matches. The CDR3 has 14 amino acids. CDR3 DNA sequence: TGTGCCAGCAGTAAGGACAGGAACACAGATACGCAGTATTTT. Its protein is CASSKDRNTDTQYF.

The V and J genes are TRBV6-1 and TRBJ1-6; D remains ambiguous. The V end was cut by 1 base, the J end by 7 bases, with 11 bases between. The CDR3 covers 15 residues. Looked up from germline, CDR1 is MNHNS and CDR2 is SASEGT. The CDR3 reads CASSEGLLPNSPLHF. Here the CDR3 DNA reads TGTGCCAGCAGTGAAGGACTCCTACCCAATTCACCCCTCCACTTT.

The count of this clone is one. The V and J genes are TRBV6-1 and TRBJ2-1, with a tentative D call TRBD2 (6 bases). The germline V gene has CDR1 MNHNS and CDR2 SASEGT. V lost 3 bases and J 7 bases, leaving 7 bases between the germline ends. The CDR3 has 12 amino acids. In DNA form, the CDR3 reads TGTGCCAGCAGTGATCGGGGGAATGAGCAGTTCTTC. This translates into CASSDRGNEQFF.

This clone was counted a single time. The V gene is TRBV5-1, the J gene TRBJ2-1, with TRBD2 matching 9 bases. Germline assignment: CDR1 SGHRS and CDR2 YFSETQ. The CDR3 sequence is 17 residues long. J gave up 3 bases and V 4 bases, and 11 bases lay outside the gene matches. CDR3 residues: CASSRTTGTSLYNEQFF. In DNA, the CDR3 is TGCGCCAGCAGCCGCACCACCGGGACTAGCCTCTACAATGAGCAGTTCTTC.

The rearrangement links TRBV12-5 to TRBJ1-1; 7 bases agree with TRBD1. This CDR3 has 17 residues. Trimming took 3 bases from V and 0 from J; bases not matched to a gene: 10. Germline loops: CDR1 LGHNT, CDR2 FRNRAP. CDR3 nucleotide sequence: TGTGCTAGTGGTTTTTTCGTCGAAACAGGGGTGAACACTGAAGCTTTCTTT. Translation gives CASGFFVETGVNTEAFF.

The chain links TRBV5-4 to TRBJ2-3; weak D call: TRBD2 (5 bases). The germline gives CDR1 SGHNT, CDR2 YYREEE (reference sequence). Trimming shortened V by 6 bases and J by 0 bases, and 14 bases separated the two germline ends. The CDR3 loop spans 15 amino acids. CDR3 nucleotides: TGTGCCAGCACTAAGCCGGGCGGGAGCACAGATACGCAGTATTTT. Translating it yields CASTKPGGSTDTQYF.

This chain links TRBV28 with TRBJ2-1, with 7 bases identical to TRBD1. Germline trimming cut 5 bases from V and 4 bases from J; bases unmatched to any gene: 14. CDR1 and CDR2 (germline): MDHEN, SYDVKM. This CDR3 has 17 amino acids. The CDR3 reads CASSPPWPTGHYNEQFF. The CDR3 coding sequence is TGTGCCAGCAGTCCCCCCTGGCCGACAGGGCATTACAATGAGCAGTTCTTC.

The chain recombines TRBV19 with TRBJ2-1; 14 bases map to TRBD2. J lost 7 bases, V lost 6 bases, and 2 bases had no gene match. CDR1 is LNHDA, CDR2 SQIVND, per germline (reference sequence). This CDR3 contains 14 residues. The CDR3 nucleotides are TGTGCCAGTAGGGGGACTAGCGGGAGTAATGAGCAGTTCTTC. This gives the protein CASRGTSGSNEQFF.